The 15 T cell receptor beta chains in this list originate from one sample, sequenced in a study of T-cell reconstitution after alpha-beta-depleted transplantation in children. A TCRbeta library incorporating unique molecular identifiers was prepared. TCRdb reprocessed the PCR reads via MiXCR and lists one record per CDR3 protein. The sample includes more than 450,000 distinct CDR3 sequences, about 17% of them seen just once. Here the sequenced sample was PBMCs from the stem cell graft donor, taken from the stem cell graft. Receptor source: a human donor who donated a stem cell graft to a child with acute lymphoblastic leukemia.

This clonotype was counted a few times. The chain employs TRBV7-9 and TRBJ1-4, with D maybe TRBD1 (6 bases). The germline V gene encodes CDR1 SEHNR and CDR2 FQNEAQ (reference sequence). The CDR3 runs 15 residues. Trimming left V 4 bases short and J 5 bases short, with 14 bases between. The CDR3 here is CASSSRDGQNEKLFF. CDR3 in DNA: TGTGCCAGCAGCTCGCGGGACGGACAGAATGAAAAACTGTTTTTT. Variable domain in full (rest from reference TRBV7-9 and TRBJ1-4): DTGVSQNPRHKITKRGQNVTFRCDPISEHNRLYWYRQTLGQGPEFLTYFQNEAQLEKSRLLSDRFSAERPKGSFSTLEIQRTEQGDSAMYLCASSSRDGQNEKLFFGSGTQLSVL.

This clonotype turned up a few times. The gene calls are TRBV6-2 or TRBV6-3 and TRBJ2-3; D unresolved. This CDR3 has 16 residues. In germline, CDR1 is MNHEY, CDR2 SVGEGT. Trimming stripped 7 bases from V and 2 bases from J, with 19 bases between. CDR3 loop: CASTSTYPLDTDTQYF. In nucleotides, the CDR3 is TGTGCCAGCACCTCAACCTACCCGCTAGACACAGATACGCAGTATTTT.

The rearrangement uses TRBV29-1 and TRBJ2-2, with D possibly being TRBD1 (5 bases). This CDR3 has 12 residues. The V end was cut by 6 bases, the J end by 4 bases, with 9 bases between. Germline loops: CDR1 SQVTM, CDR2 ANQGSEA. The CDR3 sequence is CSVTGLTGELFF. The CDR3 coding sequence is TGCAGCGTCACAGGCCTCACCGGGGAGCTGTTTTTT.

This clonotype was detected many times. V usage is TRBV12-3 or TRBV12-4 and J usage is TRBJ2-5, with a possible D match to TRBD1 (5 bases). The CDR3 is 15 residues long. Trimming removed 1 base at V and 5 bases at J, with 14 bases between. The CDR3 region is CASSLETAGMETQYF. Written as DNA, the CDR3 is TGTGCCAGCAGTTTAGAGACAGCTGGAATGGAGACCCAGTACTTC.

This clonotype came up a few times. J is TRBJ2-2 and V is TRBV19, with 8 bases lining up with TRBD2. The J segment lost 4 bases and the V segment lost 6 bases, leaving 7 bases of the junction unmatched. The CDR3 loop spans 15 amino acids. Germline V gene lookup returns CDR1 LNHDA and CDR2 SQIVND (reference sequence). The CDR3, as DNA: TGTGCCAGTAGGACGGGACTAGGGGGCACCGGGGAGCTGTTTTTT. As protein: CASRTGLGGTGELFF. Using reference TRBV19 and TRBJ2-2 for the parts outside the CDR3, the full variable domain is DGGITQSPKYLFRKEGQNVTLSCEQNLNHDAMYWYRQDPGQGLRLIYYSQIVNDFQKGDIAEGYSVSREKKESFPLTVTSAQKNPTAFYLCASRTGLGGTGELFFGEGSRLTVL.

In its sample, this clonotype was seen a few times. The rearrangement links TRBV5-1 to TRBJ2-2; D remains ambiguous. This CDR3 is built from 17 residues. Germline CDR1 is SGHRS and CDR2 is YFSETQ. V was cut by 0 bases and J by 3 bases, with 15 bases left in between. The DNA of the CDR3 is TGCGCCAGCAGCTTGGCCGAGGTTTCTACGTACACCGGGGAGCTGTTTTTT. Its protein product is CASSLAEVSTYTGELFF.

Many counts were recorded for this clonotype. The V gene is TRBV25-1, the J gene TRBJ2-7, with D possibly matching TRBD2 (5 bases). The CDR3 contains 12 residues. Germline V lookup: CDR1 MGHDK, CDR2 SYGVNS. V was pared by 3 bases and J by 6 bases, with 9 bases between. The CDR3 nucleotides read TGTGCCAGCAGTGATCATCGGGGCGAGCAGTACTTC. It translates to CASSDHRGEQYF.

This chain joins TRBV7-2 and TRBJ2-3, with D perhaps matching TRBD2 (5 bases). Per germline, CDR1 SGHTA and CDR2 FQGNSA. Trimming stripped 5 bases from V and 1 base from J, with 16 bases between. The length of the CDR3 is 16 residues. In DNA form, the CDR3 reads TGTGCCAGCAGCACCTGGACTGATCCTGGCACAGATACGCAGTATTTT. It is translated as CASSTWTDPGTDTQYF.

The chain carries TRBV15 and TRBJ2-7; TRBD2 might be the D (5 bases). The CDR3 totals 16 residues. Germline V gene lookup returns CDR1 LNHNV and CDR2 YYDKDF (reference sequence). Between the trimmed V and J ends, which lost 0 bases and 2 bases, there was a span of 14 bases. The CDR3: CATSRDYPLATYEQYF. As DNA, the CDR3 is TGTGCCACCAGCAGAGATTATCCCCTAGCTACCTACGAGCAGTACTTC.

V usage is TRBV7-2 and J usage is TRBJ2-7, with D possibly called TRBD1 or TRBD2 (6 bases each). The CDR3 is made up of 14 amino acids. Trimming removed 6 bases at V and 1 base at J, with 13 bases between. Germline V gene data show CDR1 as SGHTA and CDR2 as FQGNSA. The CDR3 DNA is TGTGCCAGCAGTTATAGGGGGGCTTCCTACGAGCAGTACTTC. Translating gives CASSYRGASYEQYF.

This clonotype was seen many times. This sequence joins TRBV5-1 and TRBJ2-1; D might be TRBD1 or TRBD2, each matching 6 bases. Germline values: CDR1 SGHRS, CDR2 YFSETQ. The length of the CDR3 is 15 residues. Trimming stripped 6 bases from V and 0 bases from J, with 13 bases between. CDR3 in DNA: TGCGCCAGCACCTGGGGGGCTAGCTCCTACAATGAGCAGTTCTTC. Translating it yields CASTWGASSYNEQFF.

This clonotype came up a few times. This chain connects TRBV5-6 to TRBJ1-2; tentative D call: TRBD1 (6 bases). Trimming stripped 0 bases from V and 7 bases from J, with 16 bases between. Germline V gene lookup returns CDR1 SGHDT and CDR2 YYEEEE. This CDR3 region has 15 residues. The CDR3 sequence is CASSLVYTGHFGYTF. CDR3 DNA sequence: TGTGCCAGCAGCTTGGTTTATACGGGACACTTTGGCTACACCTTC.

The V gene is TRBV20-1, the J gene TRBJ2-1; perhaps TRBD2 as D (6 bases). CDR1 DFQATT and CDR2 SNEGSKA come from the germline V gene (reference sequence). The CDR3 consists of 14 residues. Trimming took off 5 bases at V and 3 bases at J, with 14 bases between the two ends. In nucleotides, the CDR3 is TGCAGTGCTCCCAGACTAGACCGCTACAATGAGCAGTTCTTC. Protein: CSAPRLDRYNEQFF.

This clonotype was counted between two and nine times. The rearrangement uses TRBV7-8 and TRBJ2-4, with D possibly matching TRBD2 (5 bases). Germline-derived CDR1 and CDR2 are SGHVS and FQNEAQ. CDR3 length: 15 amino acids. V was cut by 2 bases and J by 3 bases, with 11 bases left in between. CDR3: CASSLWEIGKNIQYF. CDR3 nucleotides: TGTGCCAGCAGCTTATGGGAGATTGGCAAAAACATTCAGTACTTC.

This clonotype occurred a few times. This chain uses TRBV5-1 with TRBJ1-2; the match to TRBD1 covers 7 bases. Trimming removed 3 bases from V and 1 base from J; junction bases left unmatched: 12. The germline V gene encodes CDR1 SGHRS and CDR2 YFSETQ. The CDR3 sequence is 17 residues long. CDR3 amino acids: CASSSLPGQPLNYGYTF. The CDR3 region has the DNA TGCGCCAGCAGCTCATTGCCGGGACAGCCCCTTAACTATGGCTACACCTTC.